This T cell receptor beta chain was sequenced during a study of blood T cell repertoires in COVID-19. Study-wide background: COVID-19 samples collected from the United States, Italy and Spain covered acute and convalescent phases. T cells, B-cell-depleted T cells, or PBMCs provided the cDNA or gDNA that served as material.

This CDR3 has 16 amino acids. Germline V gene data show CDR1 as LGHNA and CDR2 as YNFKEQ. Unmatched junction bases numbered 4, after V lost 0 bases and J lost 9 bases. Generated by immunoSEQ multiplex PCR, the TCRdb table keeps only in-frame clones and is missing some. The sample contains nearly 55,000 clones, 60% to 85% of which appear only once. Sequencing input: peripheral blood. The rearrangement joins TRBV4-2 to TRBJ2-2; TRBD2 matches at 13 bases. The sequence came from a human donor with active or convalescent COVID-19. The donor label of this sample is uncertain. CDR3 region: CASSQETSGRYRELFF. For the CDR3, the DNA is TGTGCCAGCAGCCAAGAGACTAGCGGGAGGTACCGGGAGCTGTTTTTT.